What follows is one TCR beta chain and its context. Its antigen is currently unknown. The source of the sample is a study of CD8 T cells in ankylosing spondylitis. The V end lost 6 bases, the J end lost 2 bases, and 14 bases lay between the germline ends. There are 15 residues in the CDR3. Study results and limitations: Typical of ankylosing spondylitis blood, it appeared, was a TCR beta motif of several highly homologous variants.

TCRdb processed the 5' RACE reads anew with MiXCR; each CDR3 protein has one entry. The sample contains around 770,000 distinct CDR3 sequences, 19% of which appear only once. The chain employs TRBV12-3 or TRBV12-4 and TRBJ1-5; D is undetermined. Input material: blood, either unsorted or a sorted T cell fraction (not recorded which). The sequence came from a male donor with ankylosing spondylitis. The CDR3 loop is CASSPRVSGNQPQHF. CDR3 DNA: TGTGCCAGCAGCCCTCGAGTTTCAGGCAATCAGCCCCAGCATTTT.